This TCR beta chain is from a study of blood T cell repertoires in COVID-19. The trim removed 5 bases at V and 7 bases at J, leaving 16 bases unmatched. The germline V gene has CDR1 SGHVS and CDR2 FQNEAQ. This CDR3 contains 16 residues. In the original processing: Amplification with reference gene primers provided the estimates of nucleated cell counts. TCRdb's table, derived via immunoSEQ multiplex PCR, lists solely in-frame clones and lacks some. Clone size and the V and J calls come from that table; the DNA yielded D and trimming. The data show 150,000 or so clones, around 79% seen once. The receptor comes from a man of 80 years or more with acute or convalescent COVID-19. The chain is built from TRBV7-8 and TRBJ1-2, with 7 positions matching TRBD1. The sample consisted of peripheral blood. In DNA form, the CDR3 reads TGTGCCAGCAGCCGATCGGCGGGACAGCCGGCGGGTGGCTACACCTTC. It codes for CASSRSAGQPAGGYTF.